Below, one T cell receptor (beta chain) is given with its context. Its antigen remains unknown. Produced via immunoSEQ multiplex PCR; TCRdb's table is partial and in-frame only. There are about 11,000 clones in the sample; approximately 95% occur only once, and over 0.25% lies in the top ten. The data derive from a study of T cells after posttransplantation cyclophosphamide. Study results and limitations: Recipient CMV seropositivity and CMV reactivation strongly tracked TRB clonality.

Cells defined as naive were viable CD3+CD4+ or CD3+CD8+ and CCR7+CD45RA+CD45RO-CD95-CD27+CD28+. With 5 bases clipped from V and 2 bases from J, the junction kept 5 bases outside the gene matches. This CDR3 region has 15 residues. Germline CDR1 reads MDHEN; CDR2 reads SYDVKM. The sample comprised naive CD8+ T cells sorted from PBMCs. The rearrangement links TRBV28 to TRBJ2-1, with 8 bases fitting TRBD2. The receptor was isolated from a man aged 25 to 40 in good health and a related stem cell transplant donor. CDR3 nucleotides: TGTGCCAGCAGTCCCGCGGGGGGCGCCTACAATGAGCAGTTCTTC. It codes for CASSPAGGAYNEQFF.